What follows are 25 T cell receptor beta chains derived from one specimen sequenced in a study of PD-L1 blockade in urothelial cancer. The time point: peripheral blood 6 weeks after treatment start. Here immunoSEQ multiplex PCR was the method, and the copy in TCRdb shows in-frame clones only, minus some. The data hold just over 40,000 clones, with around 83% observed a single time. Sample: PBMCs, taken around atezolizumab (anti-PD-L1) treatment. These receptors were taken from a man between 65 and 85 years old with urothelial cancer.

The rearrangement uses TRBV9 and TRBJ2-1, with TRBD2 identical over 11 bases. Per germline, CDR1 SGDLS and CDR2 YYNGEE. CDR3 size: 14 residues. After removal of 2 bases from V and 6 bases from J, the junction contained 1 base not matched to a gene. In nucleotides, the CDR3 is TGTGCCAGCAGCGTCACTAGCGGGAGCAATGAGCAGTTCTTC. Translation gives CASSVTSGSNEQFF. The full variable domain, completed using reference TRBV9 and TRBJ2-1, is DSGVTQTPKHLITATGQRVTLRCSPRSGDLSVYWYQQSLDQGLQFLIQYYNGEERAKGNILERFSAQQFPDLHSELNLSSLELGDSALYFCASSVTSGSNEQFFGPGTRLTVL.

The chain links TRBV27 to TRBJ2-7; 8 bases agree with TRBD2. The germline gives CDR1 MNHEY, CDR2 SMNVEV (reference sequence). Trimming removed 3 bases from V and 4 bases from J; junction bases left unmatched: 11. CDR3 size: 16 residues. The CDR3 is CASSFSSGEVGYEQYF. CDR3 DNA sequence: TGTGCCAGCAGTTTCAGTAGCGGGGAGGTTGGGTACGAGCAGTACTTC.

The chain couples TRBV7-8 to TRBJ2-3; 9 bases agree with TRBD2. Germline V gives CDR1 SGHVS, CDR2 FQNEAQ. The CDR3 extends over 18 amino acids. V lost 5 bases and J lost 4; bases outside the gene matches: 16. The CDR3: CASSPREGLAGSADTQYF. The CDR3 nucleotides are TGTGCCAGCAGCCCCCGCGAGGGTCTAGCGGGAAGCGCAGATACGCAGTATTTT.

The chain couples TRBV27 to TRBJ2-1; TRBD1 might be the D (5 bases). The CDR3 is made up of 14 amino acids. Germline loops: CDR1 MNHEY, CDR2 SMNVEV (reference sequence). Trimming left V 6 bases short and J 5 bases short, with 14 bases between. The chain's CDR3 is CASSAPSRDNEQFF. Written as DNA, the CDR3 is TGTGCCAGCAGCGCCCCCTCCAGGGACAATGAGCAGTTCTTC.

The J gene is TRBJ1-1, the V gene TRBV18, with D possibly TRBD1 on 6 matching bases. V was shortened by 0 bases and J by 0 bases, with 8 bases between the two germline ends. Germline lookup yields CDR1 KGHSH and CDR2 LQKENI. CDR3 size: 15 residues. This CDR3 is CASSPPTGVNTEAFF. Here the CDR3 DNA reads TGTGCCAGCTCACCACCGACAGGCGTGAACACTGAAGCTTTCTTT.

This clone was counted once. The chain joins TRBV15 to TRBJ2-3; TRBD2 might be the D (6 bases). This CDR3 region has 15 residues. Germline CDR1 is LNHNV and CDR2 is YYDKDF (reference sequence). V lost 8 bases, J lost 4 bases, and 19 bases lay in between. The CDR3 nucleotides read TGTGCCACCGTCAGAAGGGGACTCGGGCCAGATACGCAGTATTTT. Its protein product is CATVRRGLGPDTQYF.

This chain joins TRBV7-9 and TRBJ1-1; D unresolved. Trimming removed 3 bases at V and 3 bases at J, with 5 bases between. The length of the CDR3 is 12 residues. Germline assignment: CDR1 SEHNR and CDR2 FQNEAQ (reference sequence). The CDR3 region has the DNA TGTGCCAGCAGCTTGGAGTACACTGAAGCTTTCTTT. Its protein product is CASSLEYTEAFF.

The V call is TRBV5-1, the J call TRBJ2-7, with TRBD2 matching 9 bases. The CDR3 sequence is 16 residues long. With V trimmed by 0 bases and J by 4 bases, 8 bases remained unmatched. Germline assignment: CDR1 SGHRS and CDR2 YFSETQ. The CDR3 DNA sequence: TGCGCCAGCAGCTTGGGGGGGACTAGCCAAAGTTACGAGCAGTACTTC. Translating it yields CASSLGGTSQSYEQYF.

This clone was found once. The chain couples TRBV10-3 to TRBJ1-1, with a weak D call TRBD1 (5 bases). The CDR3 covers 14 residues. Germline V gene lookup returns CDR1 ENHRY and CDR2 SYGVKD. Deletions cut 8 bases from V and 1 base from J, with 14 bases between. DNA of the CDR3: TGTGCCATCTCTTCGGGGGTTGAGAACACTGAAGCTTTCTTT. It codes for CAISSGVENTEAFF.

The rearrangement uses TRBV5-4 and TRBJ1-4; 7 positions match TRBD1. The CDR3 is 15 residues long. The J segment lost 4 bases and the V segment lost 0 bases, leaving 3 bases of the junction unmatched. Per the germline V gene, CDR1 is SGHNT and CDR2 is YYREEE (reference sequence). The CDR3 nucleotides read TGTGCCAGCAGCTTGGCCGGACAGGTTAATGAAAAACTGTTTTTT. It is translated as CASSLAGQVNEKLFF.

This chain's CDR3 is CASTHRGPGTEAFF. The CDR3 coding sequence is TGTGCCAGCACCCACAGGGGGCCGGGCACTGAAGCTTTCTTT. V and J are TRBV21-1 and TRBJ1-1; the D call of TRBD1 is as the table states it, not checked on the DNA. TRBV21-1 is a pseudogene locus. The CDR3 runs 14 residues.

This chain joins TRBV7-2 and TRBJ2-7, with 7 bases aligning to TRBD2. This CDR3 contains 16 residues. V lost 1 base, J lost 4 bases, and 10 bases stayed unmatched. Germline assignment: CDR1 SGHTA and CDR2 FQGNSA. The CDR3 sequence is CASSLDPSGTLYEQYF. For the CDR3, the DNA is TGTGCCAGCAGCTTAGATCCTAGCGGAACCTTATACGAGCAGTACTTC.

The chain couples TRBV4-2 to TRBJ1-5; D remains ambiguous. Germline lookup yields CDR1 LGHNA and CDR2 YNFKEQ. CDR3 size: 16 residues. Trimming removed 3 bases at V and 1 base at J, with 13 bases between. In nucleotides, the CDR3 is TGTGCCAGCAGCCAGATTGGAGGGCTGAGCAATCAGCCCCAGCATTTT. The encoded protein is CASSQIGGLSNQPQHF.

The V call is TRBV5-4, the J call TRBJ2-5; 9 bases map to TRBD1. The V gene end was trimmed by 0 bases and the J gene end by 5 bases; junction bases not matched to a gene: 5. The CDR3 spans 15 residues. CDR1 is SGHNT and CDR2 is YYREEE in the germline V gene (reference sequence). The CDR3 coding sequence is TGTGCCAGCAGCTTGGGTGGGACAGGGTTGGAGACCCAGTACTTC. This sequence encodes CASSLGGTGLETQYF.

The chain links TRBV5-1 to TRBJ2-1; 7 bases map to TRBD2. V shed 7 bases, J shed 6 bases, and the junction held 7 bases outside the gene matches. The CDR3 totals 13 residues. CDR1 is SGHRS, CDR2 YFSETQ, per germline. The CDR3 reads CASLASGGNEQFF. The CDR3 DNA follows: TGCGCCAGCCTGGCTAGCGGAGGCAATGAGCAGTTCTTC.

The table lists this clone with a count of one. CDR3 sequence (DNA): TGTGCCAGTAGTACCTCGACAGGGATGGCGTACGAGCAGTACTTC. Amino acid sequence: CASSTSTGMAYEQYF. The rearrangement uses TRBV19 and TRBJ2-7; 7 bases line up with TRBD1. J lost 4 bases, V lost 4 bases, and 10 bases had no gene match. Germline V CDR1 and CDR2: LNHDA, SQIVND (reference sequence). The CDR3 totals 15 residues.

The chain uses TRBV4-2 and TRBJ2-1; D is perhaps TRBD1 (6 bases). Looked up from germline, CDR1 is LGHNA and CDR2 is YNFKEQ. This CDR3 comprises 16 residues. The germline V and J ends were trimmed by 0 bases and 4 bases, with 13 bases remaining between them. Here the CDR3 reads CASSQDRQGMYNEQFF. The DNA of the CDR3 is TGTGCCAGCAGCCAAGATAGGCAGGGGATGTACAATGAGCAGTTCTTC.

This clone was found once. The chain combines TRBV7-3 with TRBJ2-1, with D possibly being TRBD2 (5 bases). The CDR3 is 15 residues long. The V gene's germline CDR1 is SGHTA and CDR2 FQGTGA. The V end lost 0 bases, the J end lost 6 bases, and 12 bases lay between the germline ends. This CDR3 reads CASSLTGAPSNEQFF. The CDR3 bases are TGTGCCAGCAGCTTAACGGGAGCCCCCTCCAATGAGCAGTTCTTC.

This clone came up a few times. The chain is built from TRBV5-1 and TRBJ2-5; TRBD2 matches at 8 bases. The germline V gene has CDR1 SGHRS and CDR2 YFSETQ. The CDR3 is made up of 15 amino acids. The V segment lost 0 bases and the J segment 5 bases; nucleotides outside the gene matches: 6. CDR3: CASSLAPTSEETQYF. The CDR3 DNA reads TGCGCCAGCAGCTTGGCTCCGACTAGCGAGGAGACCCAGTACTTC.

This chain uses TRBV7-9 with TRBJ2-1, with 8 nucleotides matching TRBD1. Trimming took 5 bases from V and 8 from J; bases not matched to a gene: 23. This CDR3 has 19 amino acids. Germline CDR1 is SEHNR and CDR2 is FQNEAQ (reference sequence). The CDR3 sequence: CASSLPRGQWRGVRHEQFF. The CDR3 region has the DNA TGTGCCAGCAGCCTCCCCAGGGGGCAATGGCGGGGTGTTCGCCATGAGCAGTTCTTC.

J is TRBJ2-7 and V is TRBV5-1; D might be TRBD1 (6 bases). Germline V gene sequence: CDR1 SGHRS, CDR2 YFSETQ. The V and J ends lost 4 bases and 7 bases respectively, with 24 bases between them. The CDR3 has 16 residues. The CDR3 reads CASSIGQTNLGGEQYF. Written as DNA, the CDR3 is TGCGCCAGCAGCATCGGACAGACAAACCTAGGTGGGGAGCAGTACTTC.

V is TRBV19 and J is TRBJ1-2, with 7 bases that match TRBD1. CDR1 and CDR2 from the germline V gene are LNHDA and SQIVND (reference sequence). This CDR3 is built from 16 residues. Trimming removed 1 base from V and 4 bases from J; junction bases left unmatched: 9. The CDR3 loop reads CASSIGIDRVSYGYTF. Written as DNA, the CDR3 is TGTGCCAGTAGTATAGGGATAGACAGGGTCAGCTATGGCTACACCTTC.

The J gene is TRBJ2-1, the V gene TRBV10-1; TRBD2 matches at 8 bases. The CDR3 is 14 residues long. Germline loops: CDR1 WNHNN, CDR2 SYGVQD (reference sequence). With 5 bases clipped from V and 3 bases from J, the junction kept 3 bases outside the gene matches. The CDR3 DNA reads TGCGCCAGCAGTCCGACTAGCGTCTACAATGAGCAGTTCTTC. Its translation is CASSPTSVYNEQFF.

This chain joins TRBV9 and TRBJ2-1; the match to TRBD2 covers 13 bases. This CDR3 is built from 15 residues. Germline V gene lookup returns CDR1 SGDLS and CDR2 YYNGEE. V gave up 3 bases and J gave up 8 bases; unmatched junction bases: 5. The CDR3 DNA reads TGTGCCAGCAGCGCCGGGACTAGCGGGACACATGAGCAGTTCTTC. It codes for CASSAGTSGTHEQFF.

This rearrangement joins TRBV14 to TRBJ2-2; no clear D. The CDR3 length is 16 residues. Germline V gene data show CDR1 as SGHDN and CDR2 as FVKESK. Trimming took 0 bases from V and 2 from J, leaving 10 bases between them. Here the CDR3 reads CASSQEELGNTGELFF. The CDR3 region has the DNA TGTGCCAGCAGCCAAGAGGAGCTTGGTAACACCGGGGAGCTGTTTTTT.